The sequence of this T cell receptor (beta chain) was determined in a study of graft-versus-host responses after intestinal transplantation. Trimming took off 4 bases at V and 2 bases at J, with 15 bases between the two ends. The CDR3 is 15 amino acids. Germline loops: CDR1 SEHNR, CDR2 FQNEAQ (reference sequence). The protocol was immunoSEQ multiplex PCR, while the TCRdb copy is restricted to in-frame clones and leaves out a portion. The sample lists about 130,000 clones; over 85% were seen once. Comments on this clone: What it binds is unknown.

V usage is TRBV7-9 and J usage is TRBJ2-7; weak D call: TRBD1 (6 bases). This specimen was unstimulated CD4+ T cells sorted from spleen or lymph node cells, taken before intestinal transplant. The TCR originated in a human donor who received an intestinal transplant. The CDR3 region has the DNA TGTGCCAGCAGCTATGAGCGAGCAGGGGCCTACGAGCAGTACTTC. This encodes CASSYERAGAYEQYF.